One sample yielded the 28 T cell receptor beta chains listed below, sequenced in a study of control samples from healthy donors and cancer patients. Profiling relied on immunoSEQ multiplex PCR, and the TCRdb table lists in-frame clones only, not all of them. Here the sample spans 40,000 to 55,000 clones, around 90% being singletons. The sample taken for sequencing was PBMCs. Receptor source: a man aged 35-49 years with colorectal cancer.

The chain links TRBV10-3 to TRBJ1-2; maybe TRBD1 (5 bases). The CDR3 contains 13 residues. From germline, CDR1 is ENHRY and CDR2 SYGVKD. V lost 1 base to trimming and J lost 8 bases, with 11 bases between them. CDR3 in amino acids: CAISELAGEGYTF. Here the CDR3 DNA reads TGTGCCATCAGTGAGTTGGCGGGGGAGGGCTACACCTTC.

In its sample, this clone was seen once. This chain joins TRBV5-1 and TRBJ2-7, with 9 bases aligning to TRBD1. The CDR3 contains 13 residues. Trimming took 5 bases from V and 7 from J; bases not matched to a gene: 7. Germline V CDR1 and CDR2: SGHRS, YFSETQ. DNA of the CDR3: TGCGCCAGCAGGGCGGGACAGGGCTGGGAGCAGTACTTC. The encoded protein is CASRAGQGWEQYF.

The chain employs TRBV11-2 and TRBJ1-1; no clear D gene. The V and J ends lost 1 base and 5 bases respectively, with 11 bases between them. CDR1 SGHAT and CDR2 FQNNGV come from the germline V gene. This CDR3 has 14 residues. In DNA, the CDR3 is TGTGCCAGCAGCTTAGGTGGCGGGGTGACTGAAGCTTTCTTT. Its protein product is CASSLGGGVTEAFF.

The CDR3 bases are TGCGCCAGCTCGCCGGGACTAGGAGCCAAAAACATTCAGTACTTC. Its protein product is CASSPGLGAKNIQYF. V usage is TRBV4-3 and J usage is TRBJ2-4; 8 bases are shared with TRBD2. Unmatched junction bases numbered 6, after V lost 8 bases and J lost 0 bases. CDR1 is LGHNA and CDR2 is YSLEER in the germline V gene. The CDR3 has 15 residues.

This chain connects TRBV24-1 to TRBJ1-5; D is possibly TRBD1 (5 bases). Per germline, CDR1 KGHDR and CDR2 SFDVKD. Trimming pared 4 bases from V and 7 bases from J, leaving 13 bases between. The CDR3 runs 14 residues. In DNA form, the CDR3 reads TGTGCCACCAGTGACTCAGGGTCACGGCAGCCCCAGCATTTT. Protein: CATSDSGSRQPQHF.

Only one count was recorded for this clone. This rearrangement joins TRBV5-1 to TRBJ1-3; D ambiguous. Trimming shortened V by 0 bases and J by 2 bases, and 12 bases separated the two germline ends. The germline V gene encodes CDR1 SGHRS and CDR2 YFSETQ. This CDR3 is 16 amino acids long. CDR3 residues: CASSLEAGDAGNTIYF. The DNA for the CDR3 is TGCGCCAGCAGCTTGGAGGCAGGCGATGCTGGAAACACCATATATTTT.

The chain recombines TRBV9 with TRBJ2-7; perhaps TRBD2 as D (6 bases). V lost 0 bases and J lost 0, with 10 bases in between. Germline loops: CDR1 SGDLS, CDR2 YYNGEE. The CDR3 covers 15 residues. The CDR3 is CASSVGGVNSYEQYF. CDR3 bases: TGTGCCAGCAGCGTAGGCGGGGTCAACTCCTACGAGCAGTACTTC.

The rearrangement joins TRBV27 to TRBJ1-6; D gene uncertain. Looked up from germline, CDR1 is MNHEY and CDR2 is SMNVEV (reference sequence). This CDR3 contains 15 residues. V lost 6 bases and J 0 bases, leaving 9 bases between the germline ends. CDR3 region: CASRRRSSYNSPLHF. DNA for the CDR3: TGTGCCAGCAGAAGAAGGAGCTCCTATAATTCACCCCTCCACTTT.

V gene TRBV18 combines with J gene TRBJ1-1; no clear D. The V gene's germline CDR1 is KGHSH and CDR2 LQKENI. The CDR3 has 15 residues. Trimming stripped 0 bases from V and 0 bases from J, with 8 bases between. This chain's CDR3 is CASSPPYSLNTEAFF. For the CDR3, the DNA is TGTGCCAGCTCACCACCCTACAGCTTGAACACTGAAGCTTTCTTT.

CDR3 bases: TGTGCCAGCAGTCCGGGACAGACTCTCCAAGAGACCCAGTACTTC. This codes for CASSPGQTLQETQYF. This sequence joins TRBV28 and TRBJ2-5, with 7 bases fitting TRBD1. The V and J ends lost 5 bases and 1 base, in that order; junction bases with no gene match: 7. Germline V gene data show CDR1 as MDHEN and CDR2 as SYDVKM. The CDR3 loop spans 15 amino acids. Using reference TRBV28 and TRBJ2-5 for the parts outside the CDR3, the full variable domain is DVKVTQSSRYLVKRTGEKVFLECVQDMDHENMFWYRQDPGLGLRLIYFSYDVKMKEKGDIPEGYSVSREKKERFSLILESASTNQTSMYLCASSPGQTLQETQYFGPGTRLLVL.

V is TRBV30 and J is TRBJ2-5, with D possibly matching TRBD2 (6 bases). The CDR3 has 13 amino acids. The germline V gene encodes CDR1 GTSNPN and CDR2 SVGIG (reference sequence). V was pared by 8 bases and J by 1 base, with 14 bases between. The CDR3 loop reads CAGRGGSQETQYF. The CDR3 DNA sequence: TGTGCCGGGCGGGGAGGAAGCCAAGAGACCCAGTACTTC.

This clone occurred a few times. The chain employs TRBV11-2 and TRBJ1-5; no reliable D call. The V gene's germline CDR1 is SGHAT and CDR2 FQNNGV. The CDR3 runs to 13 residues. V gave up 0 bases and J gave up 3 bases, with 3 bases separating them. The CDR3 region has the DNA TGTGCCAGCAGCTTAGACTTCAATCAGCCCCAGCATTTT. It specifies CASSLDFNQPQHF.

The chain employs TRBV5-6 and TRBJ2-2; TRBD2 aligns across 7 bases. The CDR3 is made up of 15 amino acids. CDR1 is SGHDT and CDR2 is YYEEEE in the germline V gene. V was clipped by 2 bases and J by 5 bases; unmatched bases: 6. Written as DNA, the CDR3 is TGTGCCAGCAGCTTTTCCGGGAGGCCGACCGGGGAGCTGTTTTTT. Translated, it gives CASSFSGRPTGELFF. Combining the CDR3 with reference TRBV5-6 and TRBJ2-2 gives the whole variable domain DAGVTQSPTHLIKTRGQQVTLRCSPKSGHDTVSWYQQALGQGPQFIFQYYEEEERQRGNFPDRFSGHQFPNYSSELNVNALLLGDSALYLCASSFSGRPTGELFFGEGSRLTVL.

This clone was seen more than once but under ten times. The rearrangement links TRBV3-1 (or the pseudogene TRBV3-2) to TRBJ1-3; D is ambiguous. Germline V gene sequence: CDR1 LGHDT, CDR2 YNNKEL (reference sequence). V lost 4 bases to trimming and J lost 4 bases, with 5 bases between them. This CDR3 is built from 12 residues. CDR3 residues: CASSPQGNTIYF. As DNA, the CDR3 is TGTGCCAGCAGCCCTCAAGGAAACACCATATATTTT.

The rearrangement links TRBV2 to TRBJ2-2; 12 positions match TRBD2. CDR1 is SNHLY, CDR2 FYNNEI, per germline. This CDR3 has 15 residues. V lost 7 bases, J lost 3 bases, and 3 bases stayed unmatched. As DNA, the CDR3 is TGTGCCAGCAATGGACTAGCGGGACACACCGGGGAGCTGTTTTTT. This codes for CASNGLAGHTGELFF.

The rearrangement uses TRBV5-1 and TRBJ2-2, with D unclear. CDR1 SGHRS and CDR2 YFSETQ come from the germline V gene. The CDR3 is 15 residues long. The V end was cut by 7 bases, the J end by 0 bases, with 13 bases between. The CDR3 sequence is CASGNYLSNTGELFF. The CDR3 bases are TGCGCCAGCGGCAACTACCTCTCGAACACCGGGGAGCTGTTTTTT.

J is TRBJ2-1 and V is TRBV5-4; 10 nucleotides line up with TRBD2. J was trimmed by 9 bases and V by 3 bases; bases with no gene match: 9. Germline-derived CDR1 and CDR2 are SGHNT and YYREEE (reference sequence). The CDR3 totals 15 residues. CDR3 bases: TGTGCCAGCAGCTCCTCCGGGACTAGCGTGGGTGAGCAGTTCTTC. Translated: CASSSSGTSVGEQFF.

The V and J genes are TRBV24-1 and TRBJ2-7, with D maybe TRBD1 (6 bases). The CDR3 contains 12 residues. The germline V and J ends were trimmed by 6 bases and 3 bases, with 8 bases remaining between them. Germline lookup yields CDR1 KGHDR and CDR2 SFDVKD. Written as DNA, the CDR3 is TGTGCCACCAGTCAGGACAGCTACGAGCAGTACTTC. This encodes CATSQDSYEQYF.

The rearrangement uses TRBV12-5 and TRBJ1-2; no definite D call. The CDR3 consists of 16 residues. The V end lost 0 bases, the J end lost 4 bases, and 15 bases lay between the germline ends. Germline CDR1 is LGHNT and CDR2 is FRNRAP. The CDR3 protein is CASGLVEVPAAYGYTF. In DNA form, the CDR3 reads TGTGCTAGTGGTTTGGTGGAGGTCCCGGCGGCCTATGGCTACACCTTC.

The genes are TRBV4-2 and TRBJ1-1, with a weak D call TRBD1 (6 bases). Germline values: CDR1 LGHNA, CDR2 YNFKEQ. There are 17 residues in the CDR3. Trimming took off 3 bases at V and 1 base at J, with 18 bases between the two ends. This chain's CDR3 is CASSHSIGQRGNTEAFF. The DNA for the CDR3 is TGTGCCAGCAGCCATTCCATCGGACAGAGGGGGAACACTGAAGCTTTCTTT.

The genes are TRBV7-9 and TRBJ1-2, with D maybe TRBD1 (5 bases). From germline, CDR1 is SEHNR and CDR2 FQNEAQ (reference sequence). CDR3 length: 15 residues. The V gene lost 3 bases and the J gene lost 0 bases, with 11 bases spanning the gap. CDR3 nucleotides: TGTGCCAGCAGCTTTCGGGACGGCGCTAACTATGGCTACACCTTC. Amino acid sequence: CASSFRDGANYGYTF.

This clone was seen a single time. The chain is built from TRBV6-6 and TRBJ2-7, with D tentatively TRBD2 (6 bases). This CDR3 is 14 amino acids long. V was cut by 10 bases and J by 0 bases, with 16 bases left in between. Germline V gene data show CDR1 as MNHNY and CDR2 as SVGAGI (reference sequence). DNA of the CDR3: TGTGCCATCTCTTGGGACTCTAGCTCCTACGAGCAGTACTTC. Amino acids: CAISWDSSSYEQYF.

The chain combines TRBV6-1 with TRBJ2-7; 9 bases line up with TRBD1. The V gene's germline CDR1 is MNHNS and CDR2 SASEGT. CDR3 length: 16 residues. V shed 1 base, J shed 4 bases, and the junction held 8 bases outside the gene matches. The chain's CDR3 is CASSEVGQGFLYEQYF. CDR3 DNA: TGTGCCAGCAGTGAAGTGGGACAGGGTTTTTTGTACGAGCAGTACTTC.

V is TRBV7-6 and J is TRBJ2-7; tentative D call: TRBD2 (6 bases). The length of the CDR3 is 16 residues. The V gene's germline CDR1 is SGHVS and CDR2 FNYEAQ. V was pared by 4 bases and J by 5 bases, with 21 bases between. CDR3 DNA: TGTGCCAGCAGCTCACTAATTTCCGGGAGAGGTAACGAGCAGTACTTC. Amino acids: CASSSLISGRGNEQYF.

The rearrangement links TRBV19 to TRBJ1-1; unclear D gene. Germline values: CDR1 LNHDA, CDR2 SQIVND (reference sequence). V lost 3 bases and J lost 4, with 15 bases in between. CDR3 length equals 15 residues. The CDR3 DNA is TGTGCCAGTAGTATCAGCGGCGGATTTAGCACTGAAGCTTTCTTT. This encodes CASSISGGFSTEAFF.

This rearrangement joins TRBV27 to TRBJ1-6; possible D gene TRBD1, 6 bases. Germline CDR1 reads MNHEY; CDR2 reads SMNVEV (reference sequence). The CDR3 sequence is 13 residues long. Trimming pared 8 bases from V and 9 bases from J, leaving 14 bases between. The CDR3 loop is CASSPGAASPLHF. The CDR3 coding sequence is TGTGCCAGCTCCCCAGGGGCCGCTTCACCCCTCCACTTT.

This clone occurred a few times. The chain employs TRBV27 and TRBJ1-5; possible D gene TRBD1, 5 bases. The CDR3 is 16 amino acids. With 5 bases removed from V and 6 bases from J, the gap between germline ends came to 20 bases. Germline assignment: CDR1 MNHEY and CDR2 SMNVEV (reference sequence). DNA of the CDR3: TGTGCCAGCAGTGAACGAAGGGGCGCGGGGTCTCAGCCCCAGCATTTT. Its protein product is CASSERRGAGSQPQHF.

The chain carries TRBV5-1 and TRBJ2-1, with TRBD2 matching over 8 bases. Trimming took 5 bases from V and 2 from J; bases not matched to a gene: 6. The CDR3 contains 15 residues. Germline loops: CDR1 SGHRS, CDR2 YFSETQ. The CDR3 region has the DNA TGCGCCAGCAGACCTACTAGCGGCCCCTACAATGAGCAGTTCTTC. Translated, it gives CASRPTSGPYNEQFF.